One and the same sample provided the 24 T cell receptor beta chains below, sequenced in a study of blood T cell repertoires in COVID-19. Profiling relied on immunoSEQ multiplex PCR, and the TCRdb table lists in-frame clones only, not all of them. The sample includes about 160,000 clones, 84% of them seen just once. The sequencing input was peripheral blood. These receptors all stem from a man aged 18 to 29 with active or convalescent COVID-19.

The V call is TRBV6-1, the J call TRBJ1-2; TRBD1 matches 7 bases. Germline CDR1 reads MNHNS; CDR2 reads SASEGT. V lost 1 base to trimming and J lost 8 bases; unmatched junction nucleotides: 4. The CDR3 loop spans 13 amino acids. The CDR3 DNA reads as TGTGCCAGCAGTGAAGGGGGGGACAGAGGCTACACCTTC. It codes for CASSEGGDRGYTF.

The chain employs TRBV5-5 and TRBJ2-7, with D perhaps TRBD1 (6 bases). Per the germline V gene, CDR1 is SGHKS and CDR2 is YYEKEE (reference sequence). V was trimmed by 2 bases and J by 3 bases, leaving 12 bases between them. This CDR3 has 14 residues. CDR3 loop: CASSFRDNNYEQYF. The CDR3 bases are TGTGCCAGCAGCTTCCGGGACAACAACTACGAGCAGTACTTC.

CDR3 nucleotides: TGTGCCAGTAGTCCCGGGACAGGGGATAATGAAAAACTGTTTTTT. As protein: CASSPGTGDNEKLFF. This sequence joins TRBV19 and TRBJ1-4, with TRBD1 identical over 10 bases. J was trimmed by 4 bases and V by 5 bases; bases with no gene match: 4. This CDR3 has 15 residues. Germline V lookup: CDR1 LNHDA, CDR2 SQIVND (reference sequence).

This clone was counted between two and nine times. The V call is TRBV5-1, the J call TRBJ2-7; D possibly corresponds to TRBD2 (6 bases). The CDR3 loop spans 16 amino acids. V gave up 0 bases and J gave up 0 bases, with 13 bases separating them. Germline V gene lookup returns CDR1 SGHRS and CDR2 YFSETQ. CDR3 coding DNA: TGCGCCAGCAGCTTGGCCGGGTGGCGGGGCTCCTACGAGCAGTACTTC. It codes for CASSLAGWRGSYEQYF.

The chain employs TRBV10-2 and TRBJ2-7; TRBD1 matches 11 bases. Trimming removed 0 bases from V and 3 bases from J; junction bases left unmatched: 1. From germline, CDR1 is WSHSY and CDR2 SAAADI. CDR3 length: 15 residues. The CDR3 region has the DNA TGCGCCAGCAGTGAGTCCGGGACAGGGGGCTACGAGCAGTACTTC. Its protein is CASSESGTGGYEQYF.

This chain links TRBV4-3 with TRBJ1-3, with a possible D match to TRBD1 (5 bases). The CDR3 has 15 amino acids. With 4 bases removed from V and 0 bases from J, the gap between germline ends came to 10 bases. Germline-derived CDR1 and CDR2 are LGHNA and YSLEER. The DNA for the CDR3 is TGCGCCAGCAGCCCCCGGGGGGTCTCTGGAAACACCATATATTTT. Protein: CASSPRGVSGNTIYF.

Written as DNA, the CDR3 is TGTGCCAGTAGTACGCCGGGACAGGGGTTGGATACGCAGTATTTT. Translated, it gives CASSTPGQGLDTQYF. The chain has TRBV19 and TRBJ2-3, with 10 bases that match TRBD1. The ends lost 4 bases at V and 6 bases at J; junction bases unmatched: 7. The CDR3 is made up of 15 amino acids. In germline, CDR1 is LNHDA, CDR2 SQIVND (reference sequence).

This chain links TRBV6-5 with TRBJ1-1; D is uncertain. The germline V gene has CDR1 MNHEY and CDR2 SVGAGI. CDR3 size: 14 residues. The V end lost 2 bases, the J end lost 5 bases, and 12 bases lay between the germline ends. The CDR3 spells CASSYDGVRTEAFF. In nucleotides, the CDR3 is TGTGCCAGCAGTTACGACGGGGTAAGGACTGAAGCTTTCTTT.

The chain couples TRBV12-3 or TRBV12-4 to TRBJ2-7, with D perhaps matching TRBD1 (6 bases). Trimming took 5 bases from V and 1 from J, leaving 9 bases between them. The CDR3 has 13 amino acids. The CDR3, as DNA: TGTGCCAGCAGTGCGGACAGTTCCTACGAGCAGTACTTC. Its protein product is CASSADSSYEQYF.

Here the CDR3 reads CASRWGGSGANVLTF. CDR3 in DNA: TGTGCCAGCAGATGGGGAGGTAGTGGGGCCAACGTCCTGACTTTC. The chain combines TRBV27 with TRBJ2-6, with D tentatively TRBD2 (6 bases). Germline loops: CDR1 MNHEY, CDR2 SMNVEV (reference sequence). V shed 6 bases and J shed 3 bases, with 12 bases lying between them. This CDR3 comprises 15 residues. The complete variable domain, with remaining parts taken from reference TRBV27 and TRBJ2-6, reads EAQVTQNPRYLITVTGKKLTVTCSQNMNHEYMSWYRQDPGLGLRQIYYSMNVEVTDKGDVPEGYKVSRKEKRNFPLILESPSPNQTSLYFCASRWGGSGANVLTFGAGSRLTVL.

This chain links TRBV6-1 with TRBJ2-7; tentatively, D is TRBD1 (6 bases). This CDR3 has 14 amino acids. Germline V gives CDR1 MNHNS, CDR2 SASEGT. V lost 3 bases and J 0 bases, leaving 9 bases between the germline ends. The CDR3 is CASSDQGSSYEQYF. For the CDR3, the DNA is TGTGCCAGCAGTGATCAGGGGTCCTCCTACGAGCAGTACTTC.

Only one count was recorded for this clone. V and J are TRBV18 and TRBJ1-3, with 7 positions matching TRBD1. CDR1 KGHSH and CDR2 LQKENI come from the germline V gene. Trimming removed 6 bases from V and 1 base from J; junction bases left unmatched: 9. CDR3 length: 16 amino acids. The CDR3 DNA reads as TGTGCCAGCTCGTACAGGGGCCACCAATCTGGAAACACCATATATTTT. Protein product: CASSYRGHQSGNTIYF.

This sequence joins TRBV5-1 and TRBJ1-6, with 9 positions matching TRBD1. The CDR3 has 16 residues. V lost 3 bases to trimming and J lost 7 bases; unmatched junction nucleotides: 8. Germline-derived CDR1 and CDR2 are SGHRS and YFSETQ. The CDR3 sequence is CASSSSGQGFNSPLHF. In DNA form, the CDR3 reads TGCGCCAGCAGCTCATCCGGACAGGGGTTCAATTCACCCCTCCACTTT. The whole variable domain, remainder taken from reference TRBV5-1 and TRBJ1-6, is KAGVTQTPRYLIKTRGQQVTLSCSPISGHRSVSWYQQTPGQGLQFLFEYFSETQRNKGNFPGRFSGRQFSNSRSEMNVSTLELGDSALYLCASSSSGQGFNSPLHFGNGTRLTVT.

The V and J genes are TRBV27 and TRBJ1-2; TRBD1 matches 9 bases. The CDR3 runs to 13 residues. V shed 7 bases, J shed 6 bases, and the junction held 6 bases outside the gene matches. CDR1 MNHEY and CDR2 SMNVEV come from the germline V gene (reference sequence). This chain's CDR3 is CASTDRGRHGYTF. The DNA of the CDR3 is TGTGCCAGCACGGACAGGGGAAGGCATGGCTACACCTTC.

In its sample, this clone was seen once. V usage is TRBV15 and J usage is TRBJ1-5; D remains ambiguous. V gave up 1 base and J gave up 4 bases, with 14 bases separating them. CDR3 length equals 16 residues. Germline V lookup: CDR1 LNHNV, CDR2 YYDKDF (reference sequence). CDR3 sequence reads: CATSRASSGGNQPQHF. The CDR3, as DNA: TGTGCCACCAGCAGAGCATCAAGCGGAGGGAATCAGCCCCAGCATTTT.

CDR3 coding DNA: TGTGCCAGCATTACCTACAGGGGGCAGAACACTGAAGCTTTCTTT. Its translation: CASITYRGQNTEAFF. The J gene is TRBJ1-1, the V gene TRBV7-8; 9 bases align to TRBD1. CDR1 is SGHVS and CDR2 is FQNEAQ in the germline V gene. After removal of 7 bases from V and 1 base from J, the junction contained 7 bases not matched to a gene. There are 15 residues in the CDR3.

The chain is built from TRBV4-2 and TRBJ2-2, with 8 bases aligning to TRBD1. From germline, CDR1 is LGHNA and CDR2 YNFKEQ. The trim removed 4 bases at V and 1 base at J, leaving 2 bases unmatched. The CDR3 runs to 15 residues. CDR3 DNA: TGTGCCAGCAGCCGAGGGACAGGGAACACCGGGGAGCTGTTTTTT. Protein sequence: CASSRGTGNTGELFF.

This clone was seen a few times. The chain recombines TRBV2 with TRBJ1-4; TRBD1 is a possible D gene (5 bases). With 8 bases removed from V and 8 bases from J, the gap between germline ends came to 12 bases. The CDR3 spans 12 residues. Looked up from germline, CDR1 is SNHLY and CDR2 is FYNNEI. The CDR3 region has the DNA TGTGCCAGCGGAGGGGCGGGGGAAAAACTGTTTTTT. It codes for CASGGAGEKLFF.

V gene TRBV11-2 combines with J gene TRBJ1-2, with D hard to call. Germline lookup yields CDR1 SGHAT and CDR2 FQNNGV. This CDR3 contains 15 residues. V dropped 1 base and J dropped 4 bases, with 13 bases sitting between them. The CDR3 nucleotides are TGTGCCAGCAGCTTAGGTTCCAGGAGGGTCTATGGCTACACCTTC. This codes for CASSLGSRRVYGYTF.

The chain joins TRBV4-1 to TRBJ1-2, with 7 positions matching TRBD1. Germline values: CDR1 MGHRA, CDR2 YSYEKL. V lost 4 bases, J lost 8 bases, and 10 bases stayed unmatched. The CDR3 contains 14 residues. The CDR3 loop is CASSLVPLTGGYTF. CDR3 coding DNA: TGCGCCAGCAGCCTCGTTCCGCTGACAGGGGGCTACACCTTC.

The rearrangement joins TRBV5-4 to TRBJ1-1; D unresolved. In germline, CDR1 is SGHNT, CDR2 YYREEE (reference sequence). V was clipped by 1 base and J by 1 base, with 11 bases between them. The CDR3 has 15 residues. In DNA form, the CDR3 reads TGTGCCAGCAGCTTGCGAATGGCCCCGAACACTGAAGCTTTCTTT. Translating gives CASSLRMAPNTEAFF.

The chain has TRBV18 and TRBJ1-2; 12 bases are shared with TRBD1. The CDR3 is 18 residues long. J was trimmed by 4 bases and V by 3 bases; bases with no gene match: 12. Germline-derived CDR1 and CDR2 are KGHSH and LQKENI. CDR3 in DNA: TGTGCCAGCTCACCGCTGGGACAGGGGGCCGAGAAGATCTATGGCTACACCTTC. It codes for CASSPLGQGAEKIYGYTF. Using reference TRBV18 and TRBJ1-2 for the parts outside the CDR3, the full variable domain is NAGVMQNPRHLVRRRGQEARLRCSPMKGHSHVYWYRQLPEEGLKFMVYLQKENIIDESGMPKERFSAEFPKEGPSILRIQQVVRGDSAAYFCASSPLGQGAEKIYGYTFGSGTRLTVV.

V usage is TRBV5-4 and J usage is TRBJ2-5; 8 bases line up with TRBD2. The J segment lost 3 bases and the V segment lost 4 bases, leaving 2 bases of the junction unmatched. The CDR3 runs to 13 residues. In germline, CDR1 is SGHNT, CDR2 YYREEE (reference sequence). This CDR3 is CASSPLAEETQYF. The CDR3 DNA sequence: TGTGCCAGCAGCCCACTAGCGGAAGAGACCCAGTACTTC.

This chain connects TRBV3-1 (or the pseudogene TRBV3-2) to TRBJ2-3, with TRBD1 matching over 10 bases. V lost 2 bases, J lost 2 bases, and 4 bases stayed unmatched. The germline CDR1 and CDR2 sequences are LGHDT and YNNKEL (reference sequence). CDR3 length equals 16 residues. The CDR3 here is CASSQRQGAFTDTQYF. The CDR3 DNA sequence: TGTGCCAGCAGCCAACGACAGGGGGCTTTCACAGATACGCAGTATTTT.